This TCR beta chain was sequenced during a study of cytomegalovirus exposure and HLA in healthy donors (dated by TCRdb to 2016 to 2017). About the investigation overall: According to a later analysis, one platform produced both the approximately 110 validation repertoires and the 700 or so repertoires of the first cohort. In addition to the first cohort of 666 subjects, a separate validation cohort of 130 or so different subjects was used. To predict cytomegalovirus infection status, the study brought together high-throughput TCR immunosequencing, statistical association of individual TCRs with disease status, and machine learning. The aim of the study was to test whether cataloging public T cell receptors could identify signatures of past pathogen exposure. Results and caveats for the whole study, not just this receptor: The authors suggested that the approach could potentially be generalized to other disease states and immunological phenotypes. In the study, 150 to 200 TCR beta chains were listed as associated with cytomegalovirus. In a later analysis, TCRs clustered in the first cohort were found to also tend to co-occur in the 120 validation repertoires, with 85% to 95% of cluster scores above 0. In vitro tests confirmed that a few of the cytomegalovirus-associated TCR beta chains recognize cytomegalovirus antigens. Most TCR sequences were observed very rarely across donors, whereas some public TCRs were present in many individuals. A later analysis had no HLA typing for the validation cohort, so co-occurrence there was scored across all 120 or so repertoires. In both the original and validation cohorts, the classifier was reported to diagnose cytomegalovirus status with high specificity and sensitivity.

Library preparation was by the immunoSEQ multiplex PCR assay. The original methods were these. A statistical classification framework was developed to diagnose cytomegalovirus status using the catalog of TCR beta chain sequences. The source is immuneACCESS, and TCRdb retained only in-frame sequences with V and J called. Part of the clones is not carried over; for the studies checked, unresolved V genes explain less than half of this, and the remainder is unexplained. V, J and clone size are taken as reported in that table, and D and trimming were inferred from the DNA itself. The sample profile shows over 110,000 clones; about 83% of them were found once. The ten largest clones take up around 1.4% of the sample. Per the germline V gene, SGHDN is the CDR1 and FVKESK is the CDR2. The trim is 4 bases for V and 4 bases for J, with a gap of 19 bases between the germline ends. The CDR3 sequence holds 16 residues, the cysteine and phenylalanine included. The read is trimmed to its CDR3 DNA, 48 bases read in frame from base 1.

With respect to this clone: No cognate antigen has been identified for it. One base away there is no much larger clone; base qualities are not given.

The donors were included in the validation cohort of 90 to 150 subjects, a group kept apart from the roughly 680-subject first cohort. This sequence originates from a woman in her twenties or thirties in good health and CMV-seronegative. The sequencing sample was made of PBMCs. The V gene is TRBV14 and the J gene is TRBJ2-5; matching of 6 bases hints at TRBD1 as the D gene. Read as DNA, the sequence is TGTGCCAGCAGCCGGAGAGGGCAGGGGTCGCGAGAGACCCAGTACTTC. Translated, it gives CASSRRGQGSRETQYF. The full variable domain, completed from the reference TRBV14 and TRBJ2-5 proteins outside the CDR3, reads EAGVTQFPSHSVIEKGQTVTLRCDPISGHDNLYWYRRVMGKEIKFLLHFVKESKQDESGMPNNRFLAERTGGTYSTLKVQPAELEDSGVYFCASSRRGQGSRETQYFGPGTRLLVL.